The subject of this entry is one TCR beta chain. This specimen belongs to a study of blood T cell repertoires in COVID-19. Sequencing was performed with immunoSEQ multiplex PCR; in TCRdb, only in-frame clones are kept and a portion is missing. The table records over 400,000 clones, approximately 85% of them present only once. The germline CDR1 and CDR2 sequences are SNHLY and FYNNEI. V lost 1 base and J 10 bases, leaving 13 bases between the germline ends. CDR3 length: 14 amino acids. The specimen sequenced was peripheral blood. This clonotype originated in a human donor in a cohort sampled during active COVID-19. J is TRBJ1-4 and V is TRBV2; no firm D call. The CDR3 loop reads CASSEGRVGGKLFF. The CDR3 nucleotides are TGTGCCAGCAGTGAAGGGAGGGTAGGTGGAAAACTGTTTTTT. Full variable domain (missing parts from reference TRBV2 and TRBJ1-4): EPEVTQTPSHQVTQMGQEVILRCVPISNHLYFYWYRQILGQKVEFLVSFYNNEISEKSEIFDDQFSVERPDGSNFTLKIRSTKLEDSAMYFCASSEGRVGGKLFFGSGTQLSVL.